Below, one TCR beta chain is given with its context. Its antigen is unknown. The CDR3 covers 14 residues. Germline V gene lookup returns CDR1 SGHNT and CDR2 YYREEE (reference sequence). The V and J ends lost 6 bases and 6 bases respectively, with 18 bases between them. Multiplex PCR with BIOMED2 TRB-A/B primer pools amplified TRB rearrangements. TCRdb ran MiXCR on the multiplex PCR reads and lists one entry per CDR3 protein. The data contain roughly 16,000 distinct CDR3 sequences, about 29% of them seen just once; the ten biggest clones take up 0.95% to 1.5%. This entry is derived from a study of T and B cells in COVID-19 patients. Across the study: Comorbidities linked to unfavorable COVID-19 outcome were present in about 90% of the 20 active-infection patients. Whole-study results and caveats: CD4+, regulatory T cell, CD8+ and sorted SARS-CoV-2-responsive or tetramer+ T cells were not yet sequenced.

Blood genomic DNA input for TRB amplification was about 250-500 ng. The sequenced sample was blood. The V call is TRBV5-4, the J call TRBJ1-2; D may be TRBD1 (6 bases). This clonotype originated in a human donor who had recovered from COVID-19. The chain's CDR3 is CASNLGGGRHGYTF. The CDR3 DNA reads TGTGCCAGCAACCTCGGGGGGGGGCGGCATGGCTACACCTTC.